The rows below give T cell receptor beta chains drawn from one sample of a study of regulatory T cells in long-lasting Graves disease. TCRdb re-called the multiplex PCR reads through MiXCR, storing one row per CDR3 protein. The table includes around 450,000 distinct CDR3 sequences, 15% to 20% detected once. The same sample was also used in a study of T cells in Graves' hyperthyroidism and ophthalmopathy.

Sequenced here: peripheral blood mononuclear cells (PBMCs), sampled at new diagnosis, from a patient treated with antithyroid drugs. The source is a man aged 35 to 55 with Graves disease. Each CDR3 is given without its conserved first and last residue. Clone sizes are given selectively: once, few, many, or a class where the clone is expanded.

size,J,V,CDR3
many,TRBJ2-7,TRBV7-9,ASSFAGTGALEQY
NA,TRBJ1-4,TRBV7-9,ASTTRSGTGGSGEKLF
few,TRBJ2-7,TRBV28,ASSPDHRALYEQY
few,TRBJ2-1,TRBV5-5,ASSLVKRDRGSNEQF
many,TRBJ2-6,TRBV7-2,ASSYRQGIVSGANVLT
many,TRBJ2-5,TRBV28,ASSSTGGQETQY
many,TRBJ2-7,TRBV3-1,ASSQDGQVTYEQY
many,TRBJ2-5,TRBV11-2,ASSSGTNRVETQY
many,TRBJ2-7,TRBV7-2,ASSFPGDEQY
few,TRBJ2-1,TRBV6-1,ASSETGWPYNEQF
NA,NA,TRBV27,ASADLGTNSQF
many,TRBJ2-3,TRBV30,AWSLAGVFETQY
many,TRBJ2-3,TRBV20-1,SASRTSGSDTQY
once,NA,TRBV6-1,ASTPGTSGSSEQF
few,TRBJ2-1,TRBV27,ASRTTHLRDNNEQF
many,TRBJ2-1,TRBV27,ASSSGTTRLEQF
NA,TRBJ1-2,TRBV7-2,ASSSTLLMSTNYGYT
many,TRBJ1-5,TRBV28,ASSLQGANQPQH
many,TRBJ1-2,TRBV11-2,ASSYPDSGAKGYT
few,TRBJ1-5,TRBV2,ASRRQGSGNQPQH
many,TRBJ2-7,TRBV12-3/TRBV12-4,ASSFGKGTGEQY
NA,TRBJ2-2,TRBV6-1,ASSQTGGIGELF
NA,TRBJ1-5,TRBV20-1,SASDRAGRPQH
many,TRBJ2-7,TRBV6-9,ASSYTGQGYEQY
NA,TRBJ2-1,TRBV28,ASSPYGVNEQF
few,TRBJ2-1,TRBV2,ARGGYNNEQF
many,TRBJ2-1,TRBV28,ASSLLRGRAGFSYNEQF
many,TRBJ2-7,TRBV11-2,ASSFVVTEQY
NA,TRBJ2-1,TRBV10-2,ASSRLPRLAGYYNEQF
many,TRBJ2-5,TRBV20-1,SAREGTKTQY
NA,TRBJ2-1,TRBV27,ASSLFPLAGGNEQF
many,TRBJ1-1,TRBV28,ASSPPGQGKGAEAF
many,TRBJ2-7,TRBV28,ASTSTGSSYEQY
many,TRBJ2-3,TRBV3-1,ASSHGLARSTDTQY
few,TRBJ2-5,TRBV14,ASSQVGALAATQY
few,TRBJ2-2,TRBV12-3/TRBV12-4,ASSLIGFTGELF
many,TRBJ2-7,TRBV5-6,ASTLTAGLVFKQY
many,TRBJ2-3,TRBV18,ASSPGLAGGLTDTQY
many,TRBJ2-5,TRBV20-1,SAIRSGETQY
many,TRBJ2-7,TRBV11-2,ASSLGFRTGTHEQY
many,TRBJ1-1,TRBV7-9,ASTLRVNTEAF
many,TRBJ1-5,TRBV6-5,ASSYSTRGNKPQH
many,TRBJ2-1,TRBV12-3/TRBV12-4,ATSTGSFYNEQF
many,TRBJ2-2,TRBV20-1,SATWENTGELF
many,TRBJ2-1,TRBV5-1,ASSLGGTGAYNEQF
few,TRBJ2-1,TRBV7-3,ASSPLAGGVYEQF
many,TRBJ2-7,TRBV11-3,ASSHGLHLYEQY
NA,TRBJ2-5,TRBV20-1,SASRLAGDQETQY
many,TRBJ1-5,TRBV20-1,SASPGTTNQPQH
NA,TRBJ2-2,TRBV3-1,ASRSRDTLTGELF
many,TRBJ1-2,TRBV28,ASNGRGRGNYGYT
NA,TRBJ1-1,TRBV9,ASSVGSGTEAF
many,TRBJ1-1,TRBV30,AWSKTEAF
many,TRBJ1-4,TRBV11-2,ASTTGPTNEKLF
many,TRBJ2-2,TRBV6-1,ASSQVTSGELF
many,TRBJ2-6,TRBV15,ATSRDSGANVLT
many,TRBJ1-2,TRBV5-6,ASTRTDRDNYGYT
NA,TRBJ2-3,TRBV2,ASSRTGPDTQY
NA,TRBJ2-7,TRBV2,ASSPSPALYEQY